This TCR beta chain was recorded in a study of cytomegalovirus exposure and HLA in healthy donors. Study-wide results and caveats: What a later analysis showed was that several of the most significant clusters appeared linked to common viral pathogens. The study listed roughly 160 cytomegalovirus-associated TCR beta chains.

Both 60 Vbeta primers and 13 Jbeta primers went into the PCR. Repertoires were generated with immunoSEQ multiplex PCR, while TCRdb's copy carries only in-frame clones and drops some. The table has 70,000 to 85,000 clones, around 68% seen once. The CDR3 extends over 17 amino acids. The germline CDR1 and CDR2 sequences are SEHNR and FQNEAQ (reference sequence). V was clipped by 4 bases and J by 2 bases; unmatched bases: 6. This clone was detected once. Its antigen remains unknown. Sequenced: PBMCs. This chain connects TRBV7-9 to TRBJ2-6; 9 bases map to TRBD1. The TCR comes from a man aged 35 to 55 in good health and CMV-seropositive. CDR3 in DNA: TGTGCCAGCAGCTCCTACAGGGGGCAGACTGGGGCCAACGTCCTGACTTTC. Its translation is CASSSYRGQTGANVLTF.